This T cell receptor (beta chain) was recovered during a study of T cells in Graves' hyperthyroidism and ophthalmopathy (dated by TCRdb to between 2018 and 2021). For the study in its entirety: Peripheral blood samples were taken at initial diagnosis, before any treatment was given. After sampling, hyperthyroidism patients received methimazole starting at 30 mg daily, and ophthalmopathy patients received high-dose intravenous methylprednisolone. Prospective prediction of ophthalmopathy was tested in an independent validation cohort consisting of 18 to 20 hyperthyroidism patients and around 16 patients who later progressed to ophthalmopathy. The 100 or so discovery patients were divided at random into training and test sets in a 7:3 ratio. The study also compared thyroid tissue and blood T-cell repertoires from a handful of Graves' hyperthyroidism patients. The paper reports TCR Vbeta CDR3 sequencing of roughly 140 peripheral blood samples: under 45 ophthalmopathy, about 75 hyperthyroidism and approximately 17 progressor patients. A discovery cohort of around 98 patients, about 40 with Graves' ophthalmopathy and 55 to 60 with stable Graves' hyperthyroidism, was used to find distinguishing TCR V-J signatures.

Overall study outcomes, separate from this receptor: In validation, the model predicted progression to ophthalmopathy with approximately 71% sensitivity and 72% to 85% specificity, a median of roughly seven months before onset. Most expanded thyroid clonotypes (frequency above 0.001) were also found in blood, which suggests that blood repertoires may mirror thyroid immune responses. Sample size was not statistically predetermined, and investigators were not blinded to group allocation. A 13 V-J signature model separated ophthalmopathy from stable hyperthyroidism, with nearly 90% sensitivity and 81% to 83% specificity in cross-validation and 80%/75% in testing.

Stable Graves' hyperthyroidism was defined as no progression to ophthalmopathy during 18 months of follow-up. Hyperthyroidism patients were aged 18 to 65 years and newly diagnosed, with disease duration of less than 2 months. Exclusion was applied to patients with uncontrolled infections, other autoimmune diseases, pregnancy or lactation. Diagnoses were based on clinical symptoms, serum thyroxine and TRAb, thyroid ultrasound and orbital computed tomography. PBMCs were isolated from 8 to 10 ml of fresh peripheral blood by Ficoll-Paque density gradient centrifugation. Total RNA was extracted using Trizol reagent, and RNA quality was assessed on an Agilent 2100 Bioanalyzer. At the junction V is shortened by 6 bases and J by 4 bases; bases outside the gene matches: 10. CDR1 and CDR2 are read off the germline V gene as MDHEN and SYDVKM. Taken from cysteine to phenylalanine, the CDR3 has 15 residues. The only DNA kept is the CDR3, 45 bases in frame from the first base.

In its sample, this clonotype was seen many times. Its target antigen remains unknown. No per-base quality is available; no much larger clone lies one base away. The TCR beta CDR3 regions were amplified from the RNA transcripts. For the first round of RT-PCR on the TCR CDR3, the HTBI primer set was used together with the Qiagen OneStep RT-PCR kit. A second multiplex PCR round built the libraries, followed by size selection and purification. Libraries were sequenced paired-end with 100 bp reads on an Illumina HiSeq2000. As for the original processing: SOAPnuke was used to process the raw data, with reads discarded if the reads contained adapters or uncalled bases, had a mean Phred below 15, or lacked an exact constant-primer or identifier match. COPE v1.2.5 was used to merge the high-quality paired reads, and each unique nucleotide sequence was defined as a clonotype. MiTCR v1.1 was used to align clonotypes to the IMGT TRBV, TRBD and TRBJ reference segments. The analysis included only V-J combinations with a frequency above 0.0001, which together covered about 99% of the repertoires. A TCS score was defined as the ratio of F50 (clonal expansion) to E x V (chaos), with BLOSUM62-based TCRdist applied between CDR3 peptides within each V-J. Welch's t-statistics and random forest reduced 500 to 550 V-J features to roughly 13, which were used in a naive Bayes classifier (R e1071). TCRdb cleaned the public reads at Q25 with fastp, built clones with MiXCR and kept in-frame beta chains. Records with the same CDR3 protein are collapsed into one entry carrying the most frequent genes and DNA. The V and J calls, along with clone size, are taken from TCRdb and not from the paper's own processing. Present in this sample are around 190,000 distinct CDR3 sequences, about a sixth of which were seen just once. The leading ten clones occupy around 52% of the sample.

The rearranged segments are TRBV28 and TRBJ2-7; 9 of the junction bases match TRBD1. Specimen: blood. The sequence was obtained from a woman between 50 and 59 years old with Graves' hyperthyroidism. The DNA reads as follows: TGTGCCAGCAGAACCCTCGGGACAGGGTTTTACGAGCAGTACTTC. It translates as CASRTLGTGFYEQYF.